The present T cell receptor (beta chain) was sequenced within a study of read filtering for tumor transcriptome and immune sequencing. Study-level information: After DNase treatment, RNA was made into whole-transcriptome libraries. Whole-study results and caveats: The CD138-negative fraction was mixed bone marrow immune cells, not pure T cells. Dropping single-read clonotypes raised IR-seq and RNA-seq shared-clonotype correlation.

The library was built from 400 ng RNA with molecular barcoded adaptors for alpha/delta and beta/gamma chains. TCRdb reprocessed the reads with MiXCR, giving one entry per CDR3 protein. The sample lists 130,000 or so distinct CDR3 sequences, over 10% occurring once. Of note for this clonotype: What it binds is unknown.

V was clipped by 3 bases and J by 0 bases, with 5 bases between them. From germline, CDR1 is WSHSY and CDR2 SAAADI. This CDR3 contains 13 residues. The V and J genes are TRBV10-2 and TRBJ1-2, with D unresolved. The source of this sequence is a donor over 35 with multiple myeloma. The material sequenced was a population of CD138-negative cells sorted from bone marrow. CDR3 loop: CASSDPANYGYTF. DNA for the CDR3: TGCGCCAGCAGTGATCCTGCTAACTATGGCTACACCTTC.